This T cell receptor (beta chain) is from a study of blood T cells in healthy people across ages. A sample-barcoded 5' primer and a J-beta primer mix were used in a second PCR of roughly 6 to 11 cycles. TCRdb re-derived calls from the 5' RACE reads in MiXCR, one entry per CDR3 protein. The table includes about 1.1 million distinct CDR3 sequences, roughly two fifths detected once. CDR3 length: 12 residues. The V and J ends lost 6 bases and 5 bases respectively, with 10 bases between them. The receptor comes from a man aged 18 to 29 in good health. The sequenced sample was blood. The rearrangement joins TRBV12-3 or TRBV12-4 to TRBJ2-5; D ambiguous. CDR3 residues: CASSPNPETQYF. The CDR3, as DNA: TGTGCCAGCAGCCCGAACCCGGAGACCCAGTACTTC.